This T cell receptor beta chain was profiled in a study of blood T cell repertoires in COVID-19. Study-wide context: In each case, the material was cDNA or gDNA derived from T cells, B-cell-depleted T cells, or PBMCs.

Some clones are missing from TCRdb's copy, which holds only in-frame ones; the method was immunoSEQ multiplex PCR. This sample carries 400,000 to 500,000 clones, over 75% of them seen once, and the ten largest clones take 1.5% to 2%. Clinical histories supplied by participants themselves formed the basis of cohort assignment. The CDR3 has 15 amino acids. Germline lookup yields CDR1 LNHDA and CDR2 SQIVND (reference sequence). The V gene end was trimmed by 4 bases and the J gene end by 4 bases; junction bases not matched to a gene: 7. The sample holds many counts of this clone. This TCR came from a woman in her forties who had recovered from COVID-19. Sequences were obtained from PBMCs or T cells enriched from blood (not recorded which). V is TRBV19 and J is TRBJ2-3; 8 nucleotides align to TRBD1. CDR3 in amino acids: CASSRTGRRSDTQYF. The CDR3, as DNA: TGTGCCAGTAGTAGGACAGGGAGAAGATCAGATACGCAGTATTTT.